This passage covers 31 T cell receptor beta chains from one sample sequenced in a study of Graves' ophthalmopathy and Graves' hyperthyroidism. The sequenced template was RNA, covering the TCR beta CDR3 region. HTBI primers were employed in first-round RT-PCR, then a second-round multiplex PCR followed. One entry per CDR3 protein results from TCRdb running MiXCR on the multiplex PCR reads. The sample contains roughly 410,000 distinct CDR3 sequences, just over 15% of which appear only once. The source material was peripheral blood. All receptors come from a woman younger than 35 with stable Graves' hyperthyroidism.

Many counts were recorded for this clonotype. The CDR3: CSVEDPTSRETQYF. The DNA of the CDR3 is TGCAGCGTTGAAGACCCGACTAGCAGGGAGACCCAGTACTTC. The rearrangement joins TRBV29-1 to TRBJ2-5, with 7 bases identical to TRBD2. V shed 0 bases and J 5 bases; nucleotides not matched to a gene: 6. The CDR3 consists of 14 residues. Germline V gene data show CDR1 as SQVTM and CDR2 as ANQGSEA. Full variable domain (outside the CDR3, taken from reference TRBV29-1 and TRBJ2-5): SAVISQKPSRDICQRGTSLTIQCQVDSQVTMMFWYRQQPGQSLTLIATANQGSEATYESGFVIDKFPISRPNLTFSTLTVSNMSPEDSSIYLCSVEDPTSRETQYFGPGTRLLVL.

This clonotype was picked up many times. The rearrangement links TRBV29-1 to TRBJ1-2; D perhaps matches TRBD1 (6 bases). Per germline, CDR1 SQVTM and CDR2 ANQGSEA. CDR3 length equals 13 residues. Trimming cost V 7 bases and J 0 bases, with 12 bases left between them. Here the CDR3 DNA reads TGCAGCGCCGCGACAGGCTCTAACTATGGCTACACCTTC. Its protein product is CSAATGSNYGYTF.

The chain couples TRBV4-1 to TRBJ2-5, with 7 bases matching TRBD2. The CDR3 has 15 amino acids. The V gene's germline CDR1 is MGHRA and CDR2 YSYEKL. Trimming at V came to 6 bases and at J to 5 bases, leaving 12 bases not matched to a gene. CDR3: CASSLEGTIAETQYF. In DNA, the CDR3 is TGCGCCAGCAGTCTTGAAGGGACTATCGCGGAGACCCAGTACTTC.

There are a few counts of this clonotype. The chain has TRBV9 and TRBJ1-5; D may be TRBD1 (5 bases). Per the germline V gene, CDR1 is SGDLS and CDR2 is YYNGEE. The CDR3 has 13 amino acids. V was cut by 6 bases and J by 6 bases, with 13 bases left in between. Here the CDR3 DNA reads TGTGCCAGCATAGGGGACCACCGTCAGCCCCAGCATTTT. Translating gives CASIGDHRQPQHF. Complete variable domain (other parts from reference TRBV9 and TRBJ1-5): DSGVTQTPKHLITATGQRVTLRCSPRSGDLSVYWYQQSLDQGLQFLIQYYNGEERAKGNILERFSAQQFPDLHSELNLSSLELGDSALYFCASIGDHRQPQHFGDGTRLSIL.

This clonotype came up many times. This sequence joins TRBV10-3 and TRBJ1-2, with 7 bases matching TRBD1. Germline V lookup: CDR1 ENHRY, CDR2 SYGVKD. This CDR3 region has 12 residues. V lost 9 bases to trimming and J lost 6 bases; unmatched junction nucleotides: 7. Here the CDR3 reads CAIQETGDGYTF. Written as DNA, the CDR3 is TGTGCCATACAGGAAACAGGGGATGGCTACACCTTC.

This clonotype came up many times. J is TRBJ2-5 and V is TRBV7-2, with unresolved D. CDR1 and CDR2 (germline): SGHTA, FQGNSA. The CDR3 loop spans 11 amino acids. V lost 8 bases and J 6 bases, leaving 10 bases between the germline ends. The CDR3 protein is CASGPSKTQYF. The CDR3 region has the DNA TGTGCCAGCGGCCCCTCAAAGACCCAGTACTTC. Complete variable domain (other parts from reference TRBV7-2 and TRBJ2-5): GAGVSQSPSNKVTEKGKDVELRCDPISGHTALYWYRQSLGQGLEFLIYFQGNSAPDKSGLPSDRFSAERTGGSVSTLTIQRTQQEDSAVYLCASGPSKTQYFGPGTRLLVL.

The rearrangement joins TRBV6-1 to TRBJ1-1, with TRBD1 identical over 9 bases. The germline CDR1 and CDR2 sequences are MNHNS and SASEGT. The CDR3 is made up of 15 amino acids. The J segment lost 0 bases and the V segment lost 4 bases, leaving 3 bases of the junction unmatched. The CDR3 loop reads CASSARQGVNTEAFF. The DNA of the CDR3 is TGTGCCAGCAGTGCCAGACAGGGGGTGAACACTGAAGCTTTCTTT.

V and J are TRBV12-3 or TRBV12-4 and TRBJ2-5; D is unresolved. V was pared by 0 bases and J by 6 bases, with 11 bases between. The CDR3 is 14 amino acids. The CDR3 is CASSLAVSVKTQYF. The CDR3 DNA is TGTGCCAGCAGTTTAGCTGTCTCGGTGAAGACCCAGTACTTC.

This clonotype was observed many times. The V gene is TRBV6-1, the J gene TRBJ2-7, with TRBD1 matching over 8 bases. The germline V gene has CDR1 MNHNS and CDR2 SASEGT. The V gene end was trimmed by 3 bases and the J gene end by 7 bases; junction bases not matched to a gene: 5. The CDR3 spans 13 residues. The CDR3, as DNA: TGTGCCAGCAGTGACAGGGGGCTGGAGGAGCAGTACTTC. Translated: CASSDRGLEEQYF.

This clonotype was found many times. The rearrangement links TRBV11-1 to TRBJ2-5, with 11 bases matching TRBD2. Trimming took 5 bases from V and 2 from J; bases not matched to a gene: 7. CDR3 length equals 16 residues. Germline-derived CDR1 and CDR2 are SGHAT and FQDESV (reference sequence). CDR3 sequence reads: CASSPRLAGPQETQYF. The CDR3 DNA is TGTGCCAGCAGCCCTCGACTAGCGGGGCCACAAGAGACCCAGTACTTC.

This clonotype has a count of ten or more. The V call is TRBV20-1, the J call TRBJ2-5; no clear D gene. The CDR3 has 15 residues. The V end lost 4 bases, the J end lost 1 base, and 16 bases lay between the germline ends. CDR1 is DFQATT, CDR2 SNEGSKA, per germline (reference sequence). The CDR3 DNA follows: TGCAGTGCTACCCCCCTCGTCGGGCTCCAAGAGACCCAGTACTTC. This gives the protein CSATPLVGLQETQYF.

This clonotype was counted at least ten times. The V gene is TRBV20-1, the J gene TRBJ1-5; D unresolved. CDR3 size: 14 residues. The V and J ends lost 3 bases and 0 bases respectively, with 9 bases between them. CDR1 and CDR2 (germline): DFQATT, SNEGSKA (reference sequence). The DNA of the CDR3 is TGCAGTGCTAGCTCGGAATATAGCAATCAGCCCCAGCATTTT. This sequence encodes CSASSEYSNQPQHF.

This sequence joins TRBV19 and TRBJ2-7; tentative D call: TRBD2 (6 bases). Trimming cost V 2 bases and J 4 bases, with 21 bases left between them. Per germline, CDR1 LNHDA and CDR2 SQIVND (reference sequence). The CDR3 runs 17 residues. The CDR3, as DNA: TGTGCCAGTAGTATAAGGCGGGAACGATATATATTTTACGAGCAGTACTTC. Its translation is CASSIRRERYIFYEQYF. Full variable domain (rest looked up from reference TRBV19 and TRBJ2-7): DGGITQSPKYLFRKEGQNVTLSCEQNLNHDAMYWYRQDPGQGLRLIYYSQIVNDFQKGDIAEGYSVSREKKESFPLTVTSAQKNPTAFYLCASSIRRERYIFYEQYFGPGTRLTVT.

Comment on this clonotype: The junction departs from germline at one end; a sequencing error may be responsible. The chain couples TRBV19 to TRBJ1-2; perhaps TRBD1 as D (5 bases). The CDR3 spans 14 residues. Germline V gene sequence: CDR1 LNHDA, CDR2 SQIVND (reference sequence). In DNA, the CDR3 is TGTGCCTGTAGTACAGATGGGGGGTCCTATGGCTACACCTTC. It codes for CACSTDGGSYGYTF.

This clonotype was recorded at least ten times. The rearrangement uses TRBV6-1 and TRBJ2-2, with a tentative D call TRBD2 (6 bases). Germline-derived CDR1 and CDR2 are MNHNS and SASEGT. This CDR3 comprises 15 residues. V lost 9 bases and J 5 bases, leaving 19 bases between the germline ends. Here the CDR3 reads CASRRSLAMTGELFF. CDR3 DNA sequence: TGTGCCAGTAGAAGGTCACTAGCCATGACCGGGGAGCTGTTTTTT.

This clonotype showed up many times. This chain uses TRBV12-3 or TRBV12-4 with TRBJ1-1; D unclear. CDR3 size: 14 residues. V was trimmed by 3 bases and J by 1 base, leaving 9 bases between them. The CDR3 here is CASSFGGKNTEAFF. As DNA, the CDR3 is TGTGCCAGCAGTTTTGGAGGGAAGAACACTGAAGCTTTCTTT.

This clonotype showed up many times. The rearrangement links TRBV9 to TRBJ2-7; 10 bases align to TRBD1. Looked up from germline, CDR1 is SGDLS and CDR2 is YYNGEE. The CDR3 consists of 15 residues. Trimming removed 2 bases from V and 4 bases from J; junction bases left unmatched: 6. CDR3 sequence: CASSVRTGGPYEQYF. The CDR3 DNA sequence: TGTGCCAGCAGCGTTAGGACAGGGGGACCTTACGAGCAGTACTTC.

As to this clonotype: One end of the junction is discordant with germline, which a read error may explain. The V gene is TRBV6-2 or TRBV6-3, the J gene TRBJ1-1, with a possible D match to TRBD1 (6 bases). The germline V gene encodes CDR1 MNHEY and CDR2 SVGEGT. The CDR3 spans 16 residues. CDR3 residues: CASSRGSVGRRTEACF. The CDR3 DNA sequence: TGTGCCAGCAGTAGGGGGTCTGTTGGGAGGCGGACTGAAGCTTGCTTT.

This clonotype was recorded many times. The V call is TRBV12-3 or TRBV12-4, the J call TRBJ1-1; the match to TRBD1 covers 8 bases. The CDR3 covers 13 residues. The V segment lost 5 bases and the J segment 9 bases; nucleotides outside the gene matches: 8. CDR3 bases: TGTGCCAGCAGTATAACGGGACAGGCTAAAGCTTTCTTT. Encoded protein: CASSITGQAKAFF.

This clonotype was observed a handful of times. The CDR3 sequence: CASSSARGNTEAFF. CDR3 sequence (DNA): TGCGCCAGCAGCTCGGCCAGGGGGAACACTGAAGCTTTCTTT. The chain uses TRBV5-1 and TRBJ1-1, with a tentative D call TRBD1 (6 bases). V lost 3 bases and J 1 base, leaving 10 bases between the germline ends. CDR1 and CDR2 (germline): SGHRS, YFSETQ. This CDR3 contains 14 residues.

This clonotype appeared many times. The gene calls are TRBV6-2 or TRBV6-3 and TRBJ1-1, with TRBD1 as a possible D gene (5 bases). The V end lost 6 bases, the J end lost 1 base, and 24 bases lay between the germline ends. The germline gives CDR1 MNHEY, CDR2 SVGEGT. The CDR3 has 18 residues. This CDR3 is CASSPGTTRIQGNTEAFF. CDR3 DNA sequence: TGTGCCAGCAGCCCAGGAACGACTAGGATCCAGGGGAACACTGAAGCTTTCTTT.

This clonotype was observed at least ten times. This chain connects TRBV27 to TRBJ2-7; the D gene is possibly TRBD1 (6 bases). Germline CDR1 reads MNHEY; CDR2 reads SMNVEV (reference sequence). The V and J ends lost 4 bases and 7 bases respectively, with 23 bases between them. This CDR3 is built from 16 residues. The CDR3 sequence is CASSSAVGRGEVEQYF. Written as DNA, the CDR3 is TGTGCCAGCAGTTCCGCCGTTGGCAGGGGAGAAGTAGAGCAGTACTTC.

The chain links TRBV12-3 or TRBV12-4 to TRBJ1-1; 7 bases match TRBD1. This CDR3 contains 16 residues. J gave up 1 base and V 10 bases, and 15 bases lay outside the gene matches. The CDR3 protein is CAIPRGTASSNTEAFF. The DNA of the CDR3 is TGTGCCATACCTCGGGGGACAGCCTCCTCGAACACTGAAGCTTTCTTT.

This clonotype was counted many times. V is TRBV12-3 or TRBV12-4 and J is TRBJ1-5; D call uncertain. The CDR3 runs to 12 residues. Trimming cost V 3 bases and J 6 bases, with 6 bases left between them. The CDR3 reads CASSFSGQPQHF. The CDR3 DNA reads TGTGCCAGCAGTTTCTCCGGTCAGCCCCAGCATTTT.

This clonotype was seen ten or more times. The chain uses TRBV11-2 and TRBJ2-2, with D perhaps matching TRBD2 (5 bases). V lost 5 bases and J lost 2, with 12 bases in between. Looked up from germline, CDR1 is SGHAT and CDR2 is FQNNGV. There are 15 residues in the CDR3. CDR3 in amino acids: CASSPGSVNTGELFF. CDR3 nucleotide sequence: TGTGCCAGCAGCCCGGGGTCAGTTAACACCGGGGAGCTGTTTTTT.

Ten or more counts support this clonotype. This chain links TRBV5-1 with TRBJ2-2; 7 bases agree with TRBD1. The germline V gene encodes CDR1 SGHRS and CDR2 YFSETQ. Trimming at V came to 0 bases and at J to 4 bases, leaving 3 bases not matched to a gene. The CDR3 has 15 residues. As DNA, the CDR3 is TGCGCCAGCAGCTTGGAATCAGGGGGCACCGGGGAGCTGTTTTTT. Translation: CASSLESGGTGELFF.

There are many counts of this clonotype. V is TRBV27 and J is TRBJ2-7, with 8 bases lining up with TRBD2. V gave up 7 bases and J gave up 2 bases; unmatched junction bases: 7. CDR1 and CDR2 from the germline V gene are MNHEY and SMNVEV (reference sequence). This CDR3 has 14 residues. The DNA of the CDR3 is TGTGCCAGCAATCGCGGGGGGCCCCCCTACGAGCAGTACTTC. It is translated as CASNRGGPPYEQYF.

This clonotype was seen at least ten times. This chain connects TRBV7-9 to TRBJ2-5, with D unresolved. Germline values: CDR1 SEHNR, CDR2 FQNEAQ (reference sequence). V was cut by 1 base and J by 1 base, with 10 bases left in between. The length of the CDR3 is 15 residues. CDR3 protein: CASSLVASPQETQYF. The CDR3 DNA sequence: TGTGCCAGCAGCTTAGTGGCGTCACCCCAAGAGACCCAGTACTTC.

This clonotype was seen many times. This chain connects TRBV6-1 to TRBJ1-1, with TRBD1 as a possible D gene (6 bases). The germline V and J ends were trimmed by 7 bases and 5 bases, with 17 bases remaining between them. Germline lookup yields CDR1 MNHNS and CDR2 SASEGT. This CDR3 has 14 amino acids. The CDR3 region has the DNA TGTGCCAGCACCCAGGACAGTTTCAATACTGAAGCTTTCTTT. It specifies CASTQDSFNTEAFF.

This clonotype showed up many times. The J gene is TRBJ2-7, the V gene TRBV2; 8 bases line up with TRBD2. The germline gives CDR1 SNHLY, CDR2 FYNNEI. Trimming cost V 5 bases and J 0 bases; bases outside gene matches: 6. CDR3 size: 15 residues. The CDR3, as DNA: TGTGCCAGCAGTCCAACTAGCGGAAGCTCCTACGAGCAGTACTTC. Translating gives CASSPTSGSSYEQYF.

The gene calls are TRBV7-8 and TRBJ2-7, with 7 positions matching TRBD1. V was clipped by 1 base and J by 4 bases; unmatched bases: 10. Germline V lookup: CDR1 SGHVS, CDR2 FQNEAQ. The CDR3 consists of 16 residues. The CDR3: CASSLDSWDSLYEQYF. CDR3 nucleotide sequence: TGTGCCAGCAGCTTAGACAGCTGGGACAGCTTATACGAGCAGTACTTC.